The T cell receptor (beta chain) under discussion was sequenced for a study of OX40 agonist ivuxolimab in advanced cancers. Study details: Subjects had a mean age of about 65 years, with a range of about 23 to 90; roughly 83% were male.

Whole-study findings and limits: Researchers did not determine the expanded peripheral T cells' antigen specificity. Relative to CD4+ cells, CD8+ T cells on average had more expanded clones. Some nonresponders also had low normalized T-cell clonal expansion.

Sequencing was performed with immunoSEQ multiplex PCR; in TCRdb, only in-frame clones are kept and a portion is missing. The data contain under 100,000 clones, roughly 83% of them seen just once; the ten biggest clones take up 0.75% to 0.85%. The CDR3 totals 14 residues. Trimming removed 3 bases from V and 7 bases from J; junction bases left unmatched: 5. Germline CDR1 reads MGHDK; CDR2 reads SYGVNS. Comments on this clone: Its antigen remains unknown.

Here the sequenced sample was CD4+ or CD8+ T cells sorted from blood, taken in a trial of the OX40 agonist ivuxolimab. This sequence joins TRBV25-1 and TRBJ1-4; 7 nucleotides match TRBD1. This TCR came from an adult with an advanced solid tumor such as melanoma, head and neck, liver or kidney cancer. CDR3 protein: CASSDHRGGEKLFF. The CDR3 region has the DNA TGTGCCAGCAGTGATCACAGGGGTGGTGAAAAACTGTTTTTT. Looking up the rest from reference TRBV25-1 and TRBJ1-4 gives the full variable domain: EADIYQTPRYLVIGTGKKITLECSQTMGHDKMYWYQQDPGMELHLIHYSYGVNSTEKGDLSSESTVSRIRTEHFPLTLESARPSHTSQYLCASSDHRGGEKLFFGSGTQLSVL.